A single sample is the source of the 12 T cell receptor beta chains below, sequenced in a study of blood T cell repertoires in COVID-19. Clones were read by immunoSEQ multiplex PCR, and TCRdb kept only the in-frame ones, dropping some. The table lists about 98,000 clones, roughly 92% of them singletons. What was sequenced was peripheral blood. The receptors originated from a woman in her forties or fifties with COVID-19, enrolled during active disease.

This rearrangement joins TRBV12-5 to TRBJ1-5, with TRBD1 as a possible D gene (5 bases). Trimming left V 2 bases short and J 0 bases short, with 14 bases between. The CDR3 spans 17 residues. Germline V gene sequence: CDR1 LGHNT, CDR2 FRNRAP. In nucleotides, the CDR3 is TGTGCTAGTGGTTTGTTCCAGGGTAAGGTTAGCAATCAGCCCCAGCATTTT. This gives the protein CASGLFQGKVSNQPQHF. The full variable domain, with the rest looked up from reference TRBV12-5 and TRBJ1-5, is DARVTQTPRHKVTEMGQEVTMRCQPILGHNTVFWYRQTMMQGLELLAYFRNRAPLDDSGMPKDRFSAEMPDATLATLKIQPSEPRDSAVYFCASGLFQGKVSNQPQHFGDGTRLSIL.

The gene calls are TRBV7-9 and TRBJ1-1; 8 nucleotides align to TRBD1. The length of the CDR3 is 15 residues. Germline trimming cut 5 bases from V and 1 base from J; bases unmatched to any gene: 6. Per germline, CDR1 SEHNR and CDR2 FQNEAQ (reference sequence). DNA of the CDR3: TGTGCCAGCAGCGGGACCGGGACAGGGAACACTGAAGCTTTCTTT. Translating it yields CASSGTGTGNTEAFF. Looking up the rest from reference TRBV7-9 and TRBJ1-1 gives the full variable domain: DTGVSQNPRHKITKRGQNVTFRCDPISEHNRLYWYRQTLGQGPEFLTYFQNEAQLEKSRLLSDRFSAERPKGSFSTLEIQRTEQGDSAMYLCASSGTGTGNTEAFFGQGTRLTVV.

The V gene is TRBV5-4, the J gene TRBJ2-5; possible D gene TRBD1, 6 bases. This CDR3 region has 14 residues. V was shortened by 3 bases and J by 0 bases, with 9 bases between the two germline ends. Per the germline V gene, CDR1 is SGHNT and CDR2 is YYREEE (reference sequence). In DNA form, the CDR3 reads TGTGCCAGCAGCTCCACAGGGAACCAAGAGACCCAGTACTTC. Encoded protein: CASSSTGNQETQYF. Looking up the rest from reference TRBV5-4 and TRBJ2-5 gives the full variable domain: ETGVTQSPTHLIKTRGQQVTLRCSSQSGHNTVSWYQQALGQGPQFIFQYYREEENGRGNFPPRFSGLQFPNYSSELNVNALELDDSALYLCASSSTGNQETQYFGPGTRLLVL.

The rearrangement joins TRBV9 to TRBJ1-2; 9 bases match TRBD1. Germline CDR1 is SGDLS and CDR2 is YYNGEE. V shed 2 bases and J 8 bases; nucleotides not matched to a gene: 7. The CDR3 has 14 amino acids. CDR3 nucleotide sequence: TGTGCCAGCAGCGTGGACAGGGGCTTATGGGGCTACACCTTC. Translation gives CASSVDRGLWGYTF.

This clone was recorded once. This chain uses TRBV6-6 with TRBJ1-1; 7 bases match TRBD1. CDR1 MNHNY and CDR2 SVGAGI come from the germline V gene (reference sequence). J gave up 5 bases and V 9 bases, and 9 bases lay outside the gene matches. There are 13 residues in the CDR3. DNA of the CDR3: TGTGCCAGTTATCAGGGGGGCGGGACTGAAGCTTTCTTT. Amino acids: CASYQGGGTEAFF.

The rearrangement links TRBV7-9 to TRBJ2-7, with 7 bases identical to TRBD1. From germline, CDR1 is SEHNR and CDR2 FQNEAQ (reference sequence). The V gene end was trimmed by 1 base and the J gene end by 4 bases; junction bases not matched to a gene: 7. The CDR3 is made up of 15 amino acids. The CDR3 sequence: CASSLEIGGEYEQYF. CDR3 DNA sequence: TGTGCCAGCAGCTTAGAGATAGGGGGCGAATACGAGCAGTACTTC.

This clone turned up a few times. One junction end does not reproduce the germline sequence, and a read error may be involved. The rearrangement uses TRBV30 and TRBJ2-7; tentative D call: TRBD2 (6 bases). The CDR3 is 14 residues long. Germline CDR1 GTSNPN, CDR2 SVGIG (reference sequence). In DNA form, the CDR3 reads TGTGCCTGGAGTTCCCGGATAGGGACTTTCCCAGCCCTCTTC. It is translated as CAWSSRIGTFPALF. Looking up the rest from reference TRBV30 and TRBJ2-7 gives the full variable domain: SQTIHQWPATLVQPVGSPLSLECTVEGTSNPNLYWYRQAAGRGLQLLFYSVGIGQISSEVPQNLSASRPQDRQFILSSKKLLLSDSGFYLCAWSSRIGTFPALFGPGTRLTVT.

The chain carries TRBV19 and TRBJ1-1; D perhaps matches TRBD1 (6 bases). There are 13 residues in the CDR3. The V and J ends lost 5 bases and 4 bases respectively, with 11 bases between them. Germline values: CDR1 LNHDA, CDR2 SQIVND (reference sequence). The CDR3 is CASSVTGSTEAFF. The CDR3 DNA follows: TGTGCCAGTAGTGTGACAGGCAGCACTGAAGCTTTCTTT.

The chain carries TRBV19 and TRBJ1-2, with D unclear. The CDR3 length is 12 residues. In germline, CDR1 is LNHDA, CDR2 SQIVND (reference sequence). V lost 7 bases and J lost 2, with 8 bases in between. Here the CDR3 reads CASMSGNYGYTF. Written as DNA, the CDR3 is TGTGCCAGTATGTCGGGGAACTATGGCTACACCTTC.

V gene TRBV5-5 combines with J gene TRBJ1-5, with 8 nucleotides matching TRBD1. V was pared by 3 bases and J by 4 bases, with 9 bases of the junction left unmatched. Germline V gene lookup returns CDR1 SGHKS and CDR2 YYEKEE (reference sequence). The CDR3 loop spans 16 amino acids. The CDR3 DNA is TGTGCCAGCAGCTGGACAGGGTTGGAGAGGAATCAGCCCCAGCATTTT. This gives the protein CASSWTGLERNQPQHF.

The rearrangement uses TRBV9 and TRBJ1-2; the D is unclear. The ends were cut back, 5 bases at V and 2 bases at J, with 4 bases in the middle. The V gene's germline CDR1 is SGDLS and CDR2 YYNGEE. The CDR3 consists of 11 residues. CDR3 protein: CASSLNYGYTF. In DNA form, the CDR3 reads TGTGCCAGCAGTTTAAACTATGGCTACACCTTC.

The gene calls are TRBV4-2 and TRBJ2-7; 10 nucleotides align to TRBD1. The length of the CDR3 is 16 residues. Germline V gene lookup returns CDR1 LGHNA and CDR2 YNFKEQ. With 3 bases clipped from V and 2 bases from J, the junction kept 7 bases outside the gene matches. The CDR3 sequence is CASSQSRGTGAYEQYF. The CDR3 DNA sequence: TGTGCCAGCAGCCAGTCTCGTGGGACAGGGGCCTACGAGCAGTACTTC.